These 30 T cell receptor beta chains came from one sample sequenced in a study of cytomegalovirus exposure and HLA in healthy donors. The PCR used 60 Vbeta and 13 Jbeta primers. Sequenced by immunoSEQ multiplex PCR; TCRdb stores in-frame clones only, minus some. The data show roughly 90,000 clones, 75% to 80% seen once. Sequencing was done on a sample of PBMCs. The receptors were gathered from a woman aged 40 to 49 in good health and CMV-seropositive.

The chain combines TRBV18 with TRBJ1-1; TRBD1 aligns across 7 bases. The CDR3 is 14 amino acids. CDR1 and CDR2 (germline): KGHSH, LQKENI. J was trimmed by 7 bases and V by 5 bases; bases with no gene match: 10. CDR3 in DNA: TGTGCCAGCTCAAAAGACAGGGAGGCTGGTGAAGCTTTCTTT. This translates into CASSKDREAGEAFF.

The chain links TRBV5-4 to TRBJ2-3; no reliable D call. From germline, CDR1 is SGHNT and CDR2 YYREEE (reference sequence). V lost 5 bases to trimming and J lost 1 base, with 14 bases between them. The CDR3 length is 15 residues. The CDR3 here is CASRLGVWGTDTQYF. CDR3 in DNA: TGTGCCAGCAGACTTGGAGTTTGGGGCACAGATACGCAGTATTTT.

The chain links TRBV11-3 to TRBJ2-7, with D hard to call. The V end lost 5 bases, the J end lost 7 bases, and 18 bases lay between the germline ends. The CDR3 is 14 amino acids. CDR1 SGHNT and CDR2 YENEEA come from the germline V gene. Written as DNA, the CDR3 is TGTGCCAGCAGCCCCCGACGGAACAACGGGGAGCAGTACTTC. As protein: CASSPRRNNGEQYF.

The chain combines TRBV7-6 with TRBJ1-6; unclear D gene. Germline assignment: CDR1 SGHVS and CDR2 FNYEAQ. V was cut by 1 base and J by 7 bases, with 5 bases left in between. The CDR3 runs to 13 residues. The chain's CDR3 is CASSLVRNSPLHF. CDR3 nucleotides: TGTGCCAGCAGCTTAGTTCGGAATTCACCCCTCCACTTT.

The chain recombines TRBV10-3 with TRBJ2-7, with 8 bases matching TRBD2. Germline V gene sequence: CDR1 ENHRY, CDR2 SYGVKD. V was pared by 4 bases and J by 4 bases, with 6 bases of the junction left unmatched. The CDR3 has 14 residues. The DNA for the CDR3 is TGTGCCATCAGTGGGGATAGCGGGATTTACGAGCAGTACTTC. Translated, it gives CAISGDSGIYEQYF.

The CDR3 DNA reads TGTGCCAGCCACCACCCCAGAATGGGACTAGCGGGAACCTCCTACGAGCAGTACTTC. Translating it yields CASHHPRMGLAGTSYEQYF. The chain combines TRBV28 with TRBJ2-7, with 13 bases fitting TRBD2. The length of the CDR3 is 19 residues. V lost 8 bases and J lost 0; bases outside the gene matches: 16. Germline CDR1 reads MDHEN; CDR2 reads SYDVKM.

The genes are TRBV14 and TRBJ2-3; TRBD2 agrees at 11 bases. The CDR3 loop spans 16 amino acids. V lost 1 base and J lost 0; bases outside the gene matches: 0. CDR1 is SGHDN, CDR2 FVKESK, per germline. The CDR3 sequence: CASSQGTSGSTDTQYF. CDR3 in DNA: TGTGCCAGCAGCCAAGGGACTAGCGGGAGCACAGATACGCAGTATTTT. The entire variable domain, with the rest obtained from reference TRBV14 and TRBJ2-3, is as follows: EAGVTQFPSHSVIEKGQTVTLRCDPISGHDNLYWYRRVMGKEIKFLLHFVKESKQDESGMPNNRFLAERTGGTYSTLKVQPAELEDSGVYFCASSQGTSGSTDTQYFGPGTRLTVL.

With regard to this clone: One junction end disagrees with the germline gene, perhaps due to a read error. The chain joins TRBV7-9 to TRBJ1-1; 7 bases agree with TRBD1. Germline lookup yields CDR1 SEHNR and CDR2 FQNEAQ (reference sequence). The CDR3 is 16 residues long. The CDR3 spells CSSSLGGRGKGTEAFF. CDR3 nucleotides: TGTTCCAGCAGCTTAGGAGGCAGGGGGAAGGGCACTGAAGCTTTCTTT.

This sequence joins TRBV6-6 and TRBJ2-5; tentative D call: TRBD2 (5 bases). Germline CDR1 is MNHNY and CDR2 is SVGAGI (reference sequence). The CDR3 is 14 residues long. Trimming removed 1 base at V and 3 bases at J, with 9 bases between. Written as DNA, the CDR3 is TGTGCCAGCAGTTACTACGAGGGCGAAGAGACCCAGTACTTC. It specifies CASSYYEGEETQYF.

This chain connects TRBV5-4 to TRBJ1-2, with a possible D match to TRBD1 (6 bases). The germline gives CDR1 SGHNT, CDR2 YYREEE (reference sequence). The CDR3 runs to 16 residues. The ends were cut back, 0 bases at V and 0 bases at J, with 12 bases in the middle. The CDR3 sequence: CASSLAPTGSNYGYTF. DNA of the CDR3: TGTGCCAGCAGCTTGGCACCGACAGGTTCTAACTATGGCTACACCTTC.

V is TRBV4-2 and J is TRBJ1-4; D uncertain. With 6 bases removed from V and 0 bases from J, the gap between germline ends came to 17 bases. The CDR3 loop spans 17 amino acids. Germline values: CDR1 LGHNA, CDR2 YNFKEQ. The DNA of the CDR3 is TGTGCCAGCAGACTGCTTGCGTCAGGCGCAACTAATGAAAAACTGTTTTTT. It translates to CASRLLASGATNEKLFF.

CDR3: CASSYGQTSYEQYF. The DNA of the CDR3 is TGTGCCAGCAGTTACGGACAGACCTCCTACGAGCAGTACTTC. The rearrangement links TRBV6-5 to TRBJ2-7; TRBD1 might be the D (6 bases). Germline assignment: CDR1 MNHEY and CDR2 SVGAGI. The V gene lost 2 bases and the J gene lost 0 bases, with 8 bases spanning the gap. The CDR3 spans 14 residues.

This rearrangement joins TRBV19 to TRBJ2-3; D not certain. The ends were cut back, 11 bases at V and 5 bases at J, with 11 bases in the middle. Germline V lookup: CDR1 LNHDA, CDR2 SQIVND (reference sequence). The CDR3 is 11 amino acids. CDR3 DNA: TGTGCCTCGTCGAGTGGAGATACGCAGTATTTT. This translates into CASSSGDTQYF.

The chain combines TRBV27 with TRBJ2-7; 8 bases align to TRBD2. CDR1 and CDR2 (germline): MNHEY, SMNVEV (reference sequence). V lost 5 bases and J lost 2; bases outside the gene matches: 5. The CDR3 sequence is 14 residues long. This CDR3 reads CASSLSGSPYEQYF. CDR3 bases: TGTGCCAGCAGTCTCAGCGGGAGCCCCTACGAGCAGTACTTC.

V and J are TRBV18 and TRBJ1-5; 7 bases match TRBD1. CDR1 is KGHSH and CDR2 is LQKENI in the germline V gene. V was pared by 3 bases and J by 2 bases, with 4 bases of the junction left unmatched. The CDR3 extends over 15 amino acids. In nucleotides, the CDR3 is TGTGCCAGCTCACCCGTAGGACAGGGCAATCAGCCCCAGCATTTT. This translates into CASSPVGQGNQPQHF.

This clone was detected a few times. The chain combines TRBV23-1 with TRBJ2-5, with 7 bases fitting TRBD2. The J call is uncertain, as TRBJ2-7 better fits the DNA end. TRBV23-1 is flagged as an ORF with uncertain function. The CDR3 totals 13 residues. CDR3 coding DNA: TGCGCCAGCAGTCTGTCGCGGGGGTACGAGCAGTACTTC. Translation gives CASSLSRGYEQYF.

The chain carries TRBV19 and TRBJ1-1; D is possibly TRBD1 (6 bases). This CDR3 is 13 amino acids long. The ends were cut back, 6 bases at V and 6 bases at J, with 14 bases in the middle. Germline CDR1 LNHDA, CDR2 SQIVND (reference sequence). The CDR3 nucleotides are TGTGCCAGTAGAAAGGGGGGGGAGGCTGAAGCTTTCTTT. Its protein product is CASRKGGEAEAFF.

The CDR3 here is CASSPLSRVTNYGYTF. CDR3 DNA sequence: TGTGCCAGCTCACCATTATCCCGGGTTACTAACTATGGCTACACCTTC. The V and J genes are TRBV18 and TRBJ1-2; D is undetermined. The CDR3 totals 16 residues. Trimming took 2 bases from V and 0 from J, leaving 13 bases between them. CDR1 KGHSH and CDR2 LQKENI come from the germline V gene.

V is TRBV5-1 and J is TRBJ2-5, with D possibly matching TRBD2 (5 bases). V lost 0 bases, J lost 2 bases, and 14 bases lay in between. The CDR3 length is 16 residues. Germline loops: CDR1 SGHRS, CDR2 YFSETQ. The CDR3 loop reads CASSLAGGGLQETQYF. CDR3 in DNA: TGCGCCAGCAGCTTGGCCGGAGGCGGCTTACAAGAGACCCAGTACTTC.

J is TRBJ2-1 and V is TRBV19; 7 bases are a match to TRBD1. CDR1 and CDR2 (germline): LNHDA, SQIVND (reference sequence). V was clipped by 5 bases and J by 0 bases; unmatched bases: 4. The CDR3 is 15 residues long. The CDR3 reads CASSRGQSSYNEQFF. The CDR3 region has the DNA TGTGCCAGTAGTCGGGGACAGAGCTCCTACAATGAGCAGTTCTTC.

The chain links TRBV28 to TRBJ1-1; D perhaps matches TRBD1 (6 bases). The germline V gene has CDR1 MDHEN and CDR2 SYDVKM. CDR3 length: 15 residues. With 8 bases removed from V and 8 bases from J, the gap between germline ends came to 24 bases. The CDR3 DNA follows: TGTGCCAGCCCCCCGGGCAGGGGATTTGTCCCCGAAGCTTTCTTT. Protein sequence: CASPPGRGFVPEAFF. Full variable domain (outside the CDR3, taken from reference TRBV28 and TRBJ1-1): DVKVTQSSRYLVKRTGEKVFLECVQDMDHENMFWYRQDPGLGLRLIYFSYDVKMKEKGDIPEGYSVSREKKERFSLILESASTNQTSMYLCASPPGRGFVPEAFFGQGTRLTVV.

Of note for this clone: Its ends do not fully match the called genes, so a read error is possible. This CDR3 is CSSSSQSGPYQETQYF. DNA for the CDR3: TGTTCCAGCAGCTCCCAGAGTGGGCCGTACCAAGAGACCCAGTACTTC. The chain carries TRBV7-9 and TRBJ2-5; no definite D call. CDR1 and CDR2 from the germline V gene are SEHNR and FQNEAQ (reference sequence). This CDR3 comprises 16 residues.

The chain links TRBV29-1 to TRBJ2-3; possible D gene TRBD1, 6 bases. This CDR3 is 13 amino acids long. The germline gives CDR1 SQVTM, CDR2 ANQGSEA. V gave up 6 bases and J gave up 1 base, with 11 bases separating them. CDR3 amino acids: CSVENRGTDTQYF. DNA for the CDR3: TGCAGCGTGGAGAACAGGGGCACAGATACGCAGTATTTT.

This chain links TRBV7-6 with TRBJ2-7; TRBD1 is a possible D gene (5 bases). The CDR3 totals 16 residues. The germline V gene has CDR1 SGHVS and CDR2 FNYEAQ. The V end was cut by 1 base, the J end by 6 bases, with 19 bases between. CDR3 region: CASSLGTGPTVGEQYF. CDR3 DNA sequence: TGTGCCAGCAGCTTAGGAACAGGCCCCACGGTCGGCGAGCAGTACTTC. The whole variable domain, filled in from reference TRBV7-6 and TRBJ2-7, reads GAGVSQSPRYKVTKRGQDVALRCDPISGHVSLYWYRQALGQGPEFLTYFNYEAQQDKSGLPNDRFSAERPEGSISTLTIQRTEQRDSAMYRCASSLGTGPTVGEQYFGPGTRLTVT.

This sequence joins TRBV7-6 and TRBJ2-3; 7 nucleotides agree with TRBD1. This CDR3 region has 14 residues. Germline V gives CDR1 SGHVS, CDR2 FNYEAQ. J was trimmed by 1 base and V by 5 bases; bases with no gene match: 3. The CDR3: CASSQGVGTDTQYF. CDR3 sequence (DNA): TGTGCCAGCAGCCAGGGGGTTGGCACAGATACGCAGTATTTT. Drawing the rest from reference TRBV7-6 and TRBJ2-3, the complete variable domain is GAGVSQSPRYKVTKRGQDVALRCDPISGHVSLYWYRQALGQGPEFLTYFNYEAQQDKSGLPNDRFSAERPEGSISTLTIQRTEQRDSAMYRCASSQGVGTDTQYFGPGTRLTVL.

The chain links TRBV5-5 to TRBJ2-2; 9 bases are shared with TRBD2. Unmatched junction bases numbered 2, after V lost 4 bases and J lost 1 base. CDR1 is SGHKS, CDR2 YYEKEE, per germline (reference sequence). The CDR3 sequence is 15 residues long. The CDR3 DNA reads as TGTGCCAGCAGCAGTAGCGGGAGGAACACCGGGGAGCTGTTTTTT. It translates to CASSSSGRNTGELFF.

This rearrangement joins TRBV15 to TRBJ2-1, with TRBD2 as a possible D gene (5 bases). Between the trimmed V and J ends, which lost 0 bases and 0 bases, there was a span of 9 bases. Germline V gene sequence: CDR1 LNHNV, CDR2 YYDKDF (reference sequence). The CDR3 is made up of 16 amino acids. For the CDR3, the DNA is TGTGCCACCAGCAGAGATTTAGAGGGCTCCTACAATGAGCAGTTCTTC. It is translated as CATSRDLEGSYNEQFF.

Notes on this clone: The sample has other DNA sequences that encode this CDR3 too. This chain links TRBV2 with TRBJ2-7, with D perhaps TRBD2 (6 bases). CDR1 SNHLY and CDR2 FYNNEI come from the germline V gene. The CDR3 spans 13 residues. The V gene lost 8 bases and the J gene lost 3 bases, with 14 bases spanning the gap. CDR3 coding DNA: TGTGCCAGCGGGCGGGACGGTTACTACGAGCAGTACTTC. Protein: CASGRDGYYEQYF.

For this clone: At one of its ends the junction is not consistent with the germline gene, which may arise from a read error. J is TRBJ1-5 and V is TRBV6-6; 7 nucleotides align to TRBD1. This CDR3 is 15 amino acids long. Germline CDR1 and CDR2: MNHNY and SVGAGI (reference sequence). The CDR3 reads CASSPRQGSIQPQHF. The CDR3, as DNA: TGTGCCAGCAGTCCACGACAGGGAAGCATTCAGCCCCAGCATTTT.

CDR3 residues: CASTKREQVDTQYF. For the CDR3, the DNA is TGTGCCAGCACGAAGCGGGAGCAGGTAGATACGCAGTATTTT. The chain carries TRBV9 and TRBJ2-3; TRBD2 aligns across 8 bases. The CDR3 length is 14 residues. Per germline, CDR1 SGDLS and CDR2 YYNGEE. V dropped 6 bases and J dropped 5; count of bases not matched to a gene: 8.